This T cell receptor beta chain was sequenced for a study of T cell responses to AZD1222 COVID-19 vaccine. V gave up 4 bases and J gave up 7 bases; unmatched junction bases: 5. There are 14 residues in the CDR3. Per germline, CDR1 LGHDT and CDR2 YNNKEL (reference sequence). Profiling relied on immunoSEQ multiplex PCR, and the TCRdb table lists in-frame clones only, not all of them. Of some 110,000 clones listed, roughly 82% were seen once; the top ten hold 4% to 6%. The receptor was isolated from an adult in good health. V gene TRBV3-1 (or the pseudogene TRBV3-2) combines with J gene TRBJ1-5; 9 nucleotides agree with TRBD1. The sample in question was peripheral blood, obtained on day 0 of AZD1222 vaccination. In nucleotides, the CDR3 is TGTGCCAGCAGCCGGGGACAGGGAGGACAGCCCCAGCATTTT. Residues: CASSRGQGGQPQHF.